The clone carrying this TCR beta chain occurred a few times. No antigen is known for it. Germline CDR1 reads SNHLY; CDR2 reads FYNNEI. The CDR3 covers 15 residues. The V and J ends lost 7 bases and 2 bases respectively, with 14 bases between them. This entry belongs to a study of response to subunit inactivated influenza vaccine. Findings of the study overall: The authors put forward the suggestion that each seasonal influenza vaccination may bring in only a limited number of new T cells.

In TCRdb, the RT-PCR reads were re-called with MiXCR into one record per CDR3 protein. The data contain around 760,000 distinct CDR3 sequences, around 14% of them singletons. Material: PBMCs from blood, obtained around two weeks before vaccination. This receptor was taken from a man aged 50 or older who received an inactivated influenza vaccine. This chain connects TRBV2 to TRBJ2-2; D is perhaps TRBD1 or TRBD2 (6 bases each). The CDR3 reads CASTAGAGNTGELFF. CDR3 nucleotides: TGTGCCAGCACGGCAGGGGCGGGAAACACCGGGGAGCTGTTTTTT.